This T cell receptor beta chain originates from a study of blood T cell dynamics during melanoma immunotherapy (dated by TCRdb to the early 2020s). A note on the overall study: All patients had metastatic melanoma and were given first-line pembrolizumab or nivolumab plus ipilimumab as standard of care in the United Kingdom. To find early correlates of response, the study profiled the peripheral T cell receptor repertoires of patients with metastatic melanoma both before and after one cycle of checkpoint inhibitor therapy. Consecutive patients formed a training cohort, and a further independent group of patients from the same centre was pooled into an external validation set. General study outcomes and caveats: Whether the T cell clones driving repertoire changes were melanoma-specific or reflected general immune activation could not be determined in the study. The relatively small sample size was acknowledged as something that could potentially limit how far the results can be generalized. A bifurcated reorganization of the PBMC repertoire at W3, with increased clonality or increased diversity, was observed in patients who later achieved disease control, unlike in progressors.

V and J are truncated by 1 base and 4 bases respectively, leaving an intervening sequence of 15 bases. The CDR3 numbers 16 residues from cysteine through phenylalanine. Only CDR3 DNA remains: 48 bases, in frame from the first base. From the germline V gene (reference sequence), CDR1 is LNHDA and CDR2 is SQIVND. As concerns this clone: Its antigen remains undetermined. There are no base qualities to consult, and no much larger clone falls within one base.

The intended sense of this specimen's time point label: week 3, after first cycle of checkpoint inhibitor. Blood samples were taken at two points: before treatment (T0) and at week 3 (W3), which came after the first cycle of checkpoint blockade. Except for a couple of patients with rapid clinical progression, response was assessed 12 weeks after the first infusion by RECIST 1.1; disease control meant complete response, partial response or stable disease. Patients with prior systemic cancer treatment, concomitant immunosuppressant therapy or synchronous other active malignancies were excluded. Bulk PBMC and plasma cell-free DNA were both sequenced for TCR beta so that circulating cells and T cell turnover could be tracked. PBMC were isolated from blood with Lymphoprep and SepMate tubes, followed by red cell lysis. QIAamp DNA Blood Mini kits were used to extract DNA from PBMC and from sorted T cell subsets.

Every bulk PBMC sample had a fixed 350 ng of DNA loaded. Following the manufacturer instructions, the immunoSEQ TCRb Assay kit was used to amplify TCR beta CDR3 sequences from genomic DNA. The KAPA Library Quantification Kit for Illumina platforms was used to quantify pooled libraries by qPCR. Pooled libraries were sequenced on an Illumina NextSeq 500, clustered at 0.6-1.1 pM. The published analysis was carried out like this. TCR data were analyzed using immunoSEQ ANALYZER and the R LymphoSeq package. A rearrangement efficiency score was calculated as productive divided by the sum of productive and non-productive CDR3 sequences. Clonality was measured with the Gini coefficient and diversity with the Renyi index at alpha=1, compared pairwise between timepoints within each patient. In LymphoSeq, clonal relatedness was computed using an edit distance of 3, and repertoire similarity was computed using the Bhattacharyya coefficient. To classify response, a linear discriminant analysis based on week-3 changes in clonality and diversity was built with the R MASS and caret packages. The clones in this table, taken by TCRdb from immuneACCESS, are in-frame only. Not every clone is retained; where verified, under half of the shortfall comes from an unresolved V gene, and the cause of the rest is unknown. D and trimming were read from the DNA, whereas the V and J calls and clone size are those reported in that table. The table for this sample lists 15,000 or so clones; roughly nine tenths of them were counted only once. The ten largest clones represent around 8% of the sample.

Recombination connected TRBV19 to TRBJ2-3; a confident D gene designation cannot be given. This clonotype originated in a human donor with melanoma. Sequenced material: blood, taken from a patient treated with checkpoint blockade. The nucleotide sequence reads TGTGCCAGTAGTATAGTTTCAGGAGAAGAAGCAGATACGCAGTATTTT. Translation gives CASSIVSGEEADTQYF.